The present entry profiles one T cell receptor beta chain with its context. Its recognized antigen is unknown. No base-level quality is on record; no much larger clone is a single base apart. From a lookup of the germline V gene (reference sequence), CDR1 and CDR2 are SGHKS and YYEKEE. From the cysteine through the phenylalanine, the CDR3 covers 12 amino acids. Only the CDR3 part of the read is kept: 36 bases, read in frame from the first base. The junction shows trimming of 4 bases on V and 0 bases on J, plus 4 bases between the germline ends. This entry belongs to a study of T cell repertoires in cytomegalovirus infection (dated by TCRdb to the late 2010s). At the level of the whole study: Donor HLA type was relevant to the analysis, because carriage of CMV infection together with the matching HLA type was indicated by public TCR beta signatures.

TCRdb lists the instrument as Illumina HiSeq 1500. The public sequencing data were trimmed at Q25 with fastp and processed into clonotypes with MiXCR by TCRdb, which kept only in-frame beta chains. One record per CDR3 amino acid sequence lists the most common genes and DNA. The table for this sample lists approximately 190,000 distinct CDR3 sequences; 28% of them were counted only once. 30% to 35% of the sample comes from the top ten. Study-wide conclusions, independent of this receptor: In both this cohort and an independent roughly 400-donor cohort, the cumulative frequency of public TCR beta family members distinguished carriers of CMV infection plus the relevant HLA type. The ex vivo response was dominated by HLA-C-restricted CMV-specific TCR beta clonotypes, which also provided the single most frequent clonotype in two of eight donors.

The sample consisted of PBMCs. This sequence uses TRBV5-5 and TRBJ1-2; no D gene is confidently identified. The TCR originated in a human donor in good health (CMV status not recorded). Some clones in this sample may be carry-over from other donors' samples. The CDR3 protein sequence reads: CASSQANYGYTF. The nucleotides read TGTGCCAGCAGCCAGGCTAACTATGGCTACACCTTC.